Listed here is a single T cell receptor (beta chain). Read coverage stops 3 residues before the CDR3 terminus; the germline J gene supplies the remainder. The protocol was immunoSEQ multiplex PCR, while the TCRdb copy is restricted to in-frame clones and leaves out a portion. The table counts tens of thousands of clones; 3.5% to 4.5% lies in the top ten. This specimen belongs to a study of T cells in women clearing cervical HPV infection. As for the study in general: Women with histologically confirmed HPV16-related CIN3 or worse, 2 with invasive cancer, served as cases. Case blood was drawn when the lesion was first found; control blood after infection became undetectable. Only a few women had HLA typing results available.

Germline V CDR1 and CDR2: MNHNS, SASEGT. The CDR3 has 16 residues. V shed 3 bases and J shed 0 bases, with 13 bases lying between them. V gene TRBV6-1 combines with J gene TRBJ2-3; a possible D gene is TRBD2 (5 bases). The clonotype comes from a woman aged 18 to 69 with a cervical HPV16 infection that either progressed to CIN3+ or cleared (not recorded which). Specimen: blood buffy coat. CDR3 amino acids: CASSEAGFPSTDTQYF. CDR3 DNA (partial): TGTGCCAGCAGTGAGGCGGGCTTCCCTAGCACAGATACG.